The T cell receptor (beta chain) described here comes from a study of regulatory T cells in long-lasting Graves disease. Noted time point: persistent/refractory GD, antithyroid drugs over 5 years with positive TRAb. RNA isolated from PBMCs was used to make the TCR library. Graves' disease diagnosis used American Thyroid Association guidelines. The V segment lost 7 bases and the J segment 6 bases; nucleotides outside the gene matches: 5. Germline lookup yields CDR1 KGHDR and CDR2 SFDVKD. The CDR3 totals 14 residues. This clonotype has ten or more counts. Arm-PCR of CDR3 regions and iRepertoire HTBI primers were the basis on which TCR beta libraries were built. TCRdb reprocessed the multiplex PCR reads with MiXCR, giving one entry per CDR3 protein. The sample has about 470,000 distinct CDR3 sequences, 20% to 25% seen once.

The clonotype comes from a female donor with Graves disease. The gene calls are TRBV24-1 and TRBJ1-5, with TRBD1 matching 10 bases. This specimen was peripheral blood mononuclear cells (PBMCs), taken when the disease was refractory, from a patient treated with antithyroid drugs. The CDR3 nucleotides are TGTGCCACCAGGCCGGGGACAGGGGCTCAGCCCCAGCATTTT. Amino acids: CATRPGTGAQPQHF.